This record concerns one T cell receptor beta chain sequence. This CDR3 is built from 13 residues. Per germline, CDR1 SGHDT and CDR2 YYEEEE. Germline trimming cut 7 bases from V and 4 bases from J; bases unmatched to any gene: 2. Assay: immunoSEQ multiplex PCR; the TCRdb copy retains only in-frame clones and omits some. The table includes about 120,000 clones, about nine tenths detected once. The data derive from a study of blood T cell repertoires in COVID-19. The receptor was derived from a human donor with active COVID-19. The donor label of this sample is uncertain. The sample was peripheral blood. The chain is built from TRBV5-6 and TRBJ1-4; TRBD1 matches at 9 bases. CDR3 DNA sequence: TGTGCCAGCCCGGGACAGGGTAATGAAAAACTGTTTTTT. It is translated as CASPGQGNEKLFF.